This T cell receptor beta chain comes out of a study of cytomegalovirus exposure and HLA in healthy donors. The PCR contained 60 Vbeta and 13 Jbeta primers. Source study methods: Later work found 65 million to 100 million unique TCR beta chains, with some 11 million shared. Sequenced by immunoSEQ multiplex PCR; TCRdb stores in-frame clones only, minus some. Clonal size and the V and J genes are those of that table, whereas D and trimming came from the DNA. The repertoire holds 150,000 to 200,000 clones, with roughly 80% as singletons. Turning to this clone: The antigen is not known.

Overall study results and limits: Later analysis found that TCR beta chains associated with HLA were more clonally expanded than other, equally common chains. An analysis was carried out later, and it reportedly showed fewer N-insertions in an Asian-associated ancestry cluster than the roughly 670-donor mean.

Per the germline V gene, CDR1 is SGDLS and CDR2 is YYNGEE. The J segment lost 1 base and the V segment lost 3 bases, leaving 2 bases of the junction unmatched. The CDR3 contains 14 residues. The TCR sequence derives from a man aged 30-40 years in good health and CMV-seropositive. The chain has TRBV9 and TRBJ2-5, with 8 positions matching TRBD1. Sequenced input: PBMCs. The CDR3 DNA reads TGTGCCAGCAGCGGACAGGGGACCCAAGAGACCCAGTACTTC. Its protein product is CASSGQGTQETQYF.